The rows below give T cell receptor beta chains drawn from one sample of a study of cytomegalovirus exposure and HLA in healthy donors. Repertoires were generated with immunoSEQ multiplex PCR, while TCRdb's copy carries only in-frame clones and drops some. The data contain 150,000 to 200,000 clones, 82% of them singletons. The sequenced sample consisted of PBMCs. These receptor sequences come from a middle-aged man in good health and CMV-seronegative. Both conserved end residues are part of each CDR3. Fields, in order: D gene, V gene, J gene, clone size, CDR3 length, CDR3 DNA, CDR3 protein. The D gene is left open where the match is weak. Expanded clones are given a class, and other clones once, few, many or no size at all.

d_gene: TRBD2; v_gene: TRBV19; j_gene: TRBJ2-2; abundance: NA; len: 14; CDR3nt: TGTGCCAGTGCTAGCGGGGGCCCTACCGGGGAGCTGTTTTTT; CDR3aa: CASASGGPTGELFF
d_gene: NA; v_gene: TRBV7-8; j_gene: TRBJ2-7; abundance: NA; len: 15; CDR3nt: TGTGCCAGCAGCGAAAACGCGGGGATCCGCTACGAGCAGTACTTC; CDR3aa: CASSENAGIRYEQYF
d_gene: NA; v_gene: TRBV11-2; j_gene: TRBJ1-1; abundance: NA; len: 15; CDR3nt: TGTGCCAGCAGCTTAGAGGGGGCGCGTCACACTGAAGCTTTCTTT; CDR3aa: CASSLEGARHTEAFF
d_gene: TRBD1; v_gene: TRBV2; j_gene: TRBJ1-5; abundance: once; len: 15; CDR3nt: TGTGCCAGCAGCCGACAGGGGGCAGGCAATCAGCCCCAGCATTTT; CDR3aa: CASSRQGAGNQPQHF
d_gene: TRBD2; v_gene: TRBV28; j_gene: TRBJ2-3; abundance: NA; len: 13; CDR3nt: TGTGCCAGCAGGGCGGGAGGGCCAGATACGCAGTATTTT; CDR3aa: CASRAGGPDTQYF
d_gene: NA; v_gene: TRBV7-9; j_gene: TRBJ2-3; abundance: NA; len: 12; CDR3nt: TGTGCCAGCAGCTCAAGCACAGATACGCAGTATTTT; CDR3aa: CASSSSTDTQYF
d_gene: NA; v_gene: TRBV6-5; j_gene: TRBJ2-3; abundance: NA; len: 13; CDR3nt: TGTGCCTGCAGGGACTTCAACACAGATACGCAGTATTTT; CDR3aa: CACRDFNTDTQYF
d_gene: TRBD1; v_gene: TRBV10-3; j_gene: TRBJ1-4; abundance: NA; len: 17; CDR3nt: TGTGCCATCAGTGAGTTACCCAAGGGACAGGGGAATGAAAAACTGTTTTTT; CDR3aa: CAISELPKGQGNEKLFF
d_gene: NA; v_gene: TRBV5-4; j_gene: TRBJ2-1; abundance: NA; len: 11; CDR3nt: TGTGCCAGCAGCTCCTTTCTTGAGCAGTTCTTC; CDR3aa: CASSSFLEQFF
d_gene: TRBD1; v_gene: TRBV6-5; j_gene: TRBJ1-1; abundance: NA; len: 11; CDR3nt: TGTGCCAGCAGCCGGGACAGGGAGGCTTTCTTT; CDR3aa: CASSRDREAFF